This T cell receptor (beta chain) was captured in a study of blood T cell repertoires in COVID-19. Turning to the study itself: The analysed material was cDNA or gDNA that came from T cells, B-cell-depleted T cells, or PBMCs.

The data were produced by immunoSEQ multiplex PCR, yet TCRdb's version contains in-frame clones alone and is incomplete. The sample includes 150,000 to 200,000 clones, around 79% seen only once; the top ten take roughly 5.7%. Specimen: peripheral blood. The receptor's source is a woman in her thirties or forties with COVID-19, enrolled during active disease.

This chain's CDR3 is CASNVDRAAGELFF. Here the CDR3 DNA reads TGTGCCAGCAACGTTGACAGGGCGGCCGGGGAGCTGTTTTTT. This chain links TRBV11-2 with TRBJ2-2; 7 bases line up with TRBD1. The CDR3 runs to 14 residues. The V segment lost 7 bases and the J segment 6 bases; nucleotides outside the gene matches: 8. Germline CDR1 reads SGHAT; CDR2 reads FQNNGV.